A selection of T cell receptor beta chains follows, all from one sample in a study of T-cell memory formation after mild COVID-19. MiXCR was run by TCRdb on the 5' RACE reads, yielding one entry per CDR3 protein. The sample shows 49,000 or so distinct CDR3 sequences, around 7.3% of them seen only once. The sample taken for sequencing was PBMCs or a T cell subset sorted from them (not recorded which). The receptor set was obtained from a man between 18 and 29 years old who had mild COVID-19 (a few samples of this study predate the infection). Cell type and time point are not known. The CDR3 runs from the conserved cysteine through the conserved F or W. Each record gives: V gene, J gene, clone size, D gene, CDR3 DNA, CDR3 protein. A D gene is named only where the DNA matches it firmly. Not every row has a clone size; where given, it reads once, few, many or a size class.

>TRBV20-1|TRBJ1-1|few|-
TGCAGTGCTAGAGATCCGAGGGAGAACACTGAAGCTTTCTTT
CSARDPRENTEAFF
>TRBV6-5|TRBJ1-1|few|-
TGTGCCAGCAGTAATCCCGACCTGGATACTGAAGCTTTCTTT
CASSNPDLDTEAFF
>TRBV15|TRBJ1-1|-|-
TGTGCCACCAGCAGAGATAGGGGGACAACCACTGAAGCTTTCTTT
CATSRDRGTTTEAFF
>TRBV2|TRBJ1-2|-|TRBD1
TGTGCCAGCACCCGAATGCATCGGGACAGCCTTAATGGCTACACCTTC
CASTRMHRDSLNGYTF
>TRBV28|TRBJ1-4|few|TRBD1
TGTGCCAGCGCCTCTGGGGCAGGGGGGAGGGAAAAACTGTTTTTT
CASASGAGGREKLFF
>TRBV5-5|TRBJ1-3|many|-
TGTGCCAGCAGCTACAGCCTGAGCTCTGGAAACACCATATATTTT
CASSYSLSSGNTIYF
>TRBV10-3|TRBJ1-4|few|-
TGTGCCATCATTACAGCAAATGAAAAACTGTTTTTT
CAIITANEKLFF
>TRBV4-2|TRBJ2-3|many|-
TGTGCCAGCAGCCAAGAGAGCAATTCAGATACGCAGTATTTT
CASSQESNSDTQYF
>TRBV28|TRBJ1-2|-|TRBD1
TGTGCCAGCAGTTTACTGACAGGGGGAGTCTATGGCTACACCTTC
CASSLLTGGVYGYTF
>TRBV5-6|TRBJ2-7|many|-
TGTGCCAGCAGCTTGGCCGTAGGAGGCGGCTACGAGCAGTACTTC
CASSLAVGGGYEQYF
>TRBV9|TRBJ2-3|-|-
TGTGCCAGCAGCGGTACTAGCCGGGTAGATACGCAGTATTTT
CASSGTSRVDTQYF
>TRBV5-6|TRBJ1-2|medium-sized|TRBD1
TGTGCCAGCAACGCACGGACAGGCGCCTATGGCTACACCTTC
CASNARTGAYGYTF
>TRBV20-1|TRBJ2-5|once|TRBD2
TGCAGTGCTAGTCTAGCGGGGAGGCCAGAGACCCAGTACTTC
CSASLAGRPETQYF
>TRBV7-2|TRBJ2-1|medium-sized|TRBD2
TGTGCCAGCAGCTTAGGACTAGCGGGGGGCAATGAGCAGTTCTTC
CASSLGLAGGNEQFF
>TRBV7-9|TRBJ2-7|-|TRBD1
TGTGCCAGCAGCTCTTTAGTGACAGGGGAGCAGTACTTC
CASSSLVTGEQYF
>TRBV5-1|TRBJ2-5|-|-
TGCGCCAGCAGCTTCGGAGCGGAGACCCAGTACTTC
CASSFGAETQYF
>TRBV12-3/TRBV12-4|TRBJ1-2|few|TRBD1
TGTGCCAGCAGTCGGACAGGGTTCTATGGCTACACCTTC
CASSRTGFYGYTF
>TRBV5-1|TRBJ1-1|many|-
TGCGCCAGCAGCTCTCGGGGGGATAGGACTGAAGCTTTCTTT
CASSSRGDRTEAFF
>TRBV9|TRBJ2-1|-|TRBD2
TGTGCCAGCAGCGAGGGCGGGGGCTCCTACAATGAGCAGTTCTTC
CASSEGGGSYNEQFF
>TRBV12-3/TRBV12-4|TRBJ2-5|few|-
TGTGCCAGCAGTCCCCCGGGGTCAGGAACAGGGGAGACCCAGTACTTC
CASSPPGSGTGETQYF
>TRBV20-1|TRBJ2-5|few|TRBD2
TGCAGTGCCCCGGGACTAGCGGGGGCCCTGGGGACCCAGTACTTC
CSAPGLAGALGTQYF
>TRBV5-1|TRBJ1-6|-|TRBD1
TGCGCCAGCAGCTCCGGGACAGGGGGAAATAATTCACCCCTCCACTTT
CASSSGTGGNNSPLHF
>TRBV4-3|TRBJ1-5|-|TRBD1
TGCGCCAGCAGCCAAGATTGGACAGGAGGTCAGCCCCAGCATTTT
CASSQDWTGGQPQHF
>TRBV5-1|TRBJ1-1|few|TRBD1
TGCGCCAGCAGCGCAGGGGGACCTAACACTGAAGCTTTCTTT
CASSAGGPNTEAFF
>TRBV4-3|TRBJ2-5|many|-
TGCGCCAGCAGCCAAGAGGCTAGAGGGGAAGAGACCCAGTACTTC
CASSQEARGEETQYF
>TRBV27|TRBJ2-1|-|-
TGTGCCAGCAGTTTCATTGGCTCCTACAATGAGCAGTTCTTC
CASSFIGSYNEQFF
>TRBV20-1|TRBJ1-4|-|-
TGCAGTGCCGAAAGGCAGGGTGAAAAACTGTTTTTT
CSAERQGEKLFF
>TRBV7-2|TRBJ1-6|-|TRBD1
TGTGCCAGCAGCCGAGAGGGGGCCACCAATTCACCCCTCCACTTT
CASSREGATNSPLHF
>TRBV15|TRBJ2-5|few|-
TGTGCCACCCGGACTCGGGGGGAGACCCAGTACTTC
CATRTRGETQYF
>TRBV4-2|TRBJ2-7|many|-
TGTGCCAGCAGCCAAGATCGGGGTCTAACCTACGAGCAGTACTTC
CASSQDRGLTYEQYF
>TRBV19|TRBJ2-1|-|-
TGTGCCAGTAGTGTCGTCCTGAATGAGCAGTTCTTC
CASSVVLNEQFF
>TRBV12-3/TRBV12-4|TRBJ1-5|-|-
TGTGCCAGCCAATACACAGATAGCAATCAGCCCCAGCATTTT
CASQYTDSNQPQHF
>TRBV20-1|TRBJ2-1|few|-
TGCAGTGCTACGCAAGGGACGGCTCTCTCCTACAATGAGCAGTTCTTC
CSATQGTALSYNEQFF
>TRBV7-7|TRBJ2-5|-|-
TGTGCCAGCAGCTTCCGCCCAGAACAAGAGACCCAGTACTTC
CASSFRPEQETQYF
>TRBV7-9|TRBJ1-4|-|-
TGTGCCAGCAGCTTATCGTCTAGGCCGGGGGAAAAACTGTTTTTT
CASSLSSRPGEKLFF
>TRBV6-5|TRBJ2-6|few|TRBD1
TGTGCCAGCAGTTACTCGGGACAGCTATTCTCTGGGGCCAACGTCCTGACTTTC
CASSYSGQLFSGANVLTF
>TRBV12-3/TRBV12-4|TRBJ1-5|many|-
TGTGCCAGCAGTCCTCAGGGCGGTGGGCAGCCCCAGCATTTT
CASSPQGGGQPQHF
>TRBV6-6|TRBJ2-5|few|-
TGTGCCAGCAGTTACTCGCCCGGGACCCAGTACTTC
CASSYSPGTQYF
>TRBV7-9|TRBJ1-1|few|-
TGTGCCAGTTGCTGGGACAACACTGAAGCTTTCTTT
CASCWDNTEAFF
>TRBV29-1|TRBJ1-2|-|TRBD1
TGCAGCGTTGCTGGACAGGGGGCTGCTCGCTACACCTTC
CSVAGQGAARYTF
>TRBV10-3|TRBJ2-2|few|TRBD2
TGTGCCATCAGTGACACTAGCGGGGGTTGGACCGGGGAGCTGTTTTTT
CAISDTSGGWTGELFF
>TRBV7-2|TRBJ1-1|-|-
TGTGCCAGCAGCCCCAATGAGGGGGTCGGACTACAAGCTTTCTTT
CASSPNEGVGLQAFF
>TRBV2|TRBJ1-4|-|TRBD1
TGTGCCAGCAGTGAGGGGACAGGTGGAAAACTGTTTTTT
CASSEGTGGKLFF
>TRBV4-3|TRBJ1-1|-|-
TGCGCCAGCAGCCAAGGACTCACGAACACTGAAGCTTTCTTT
CASSQGLTNTEAFF
>TRBV5-1|TRBJ2-2|few|TRBD2
TGCGCCAGCAGCTTGGCCAGCGGGGGGGCCGTCACCGGGGAGCTGTTTTTT
CASSLASGGAVTGELFF
>TRBV21-1|TRBJ2-6|few|-
TGTGCCAGCAGCAACTGGACAGGGGCCCACTCTGGGGCCAACGTCCTGACTTTC
CASSNWTGAHSGANVLTF
>TRBV6-6|TRBJ1-1|few|TRBD1
TGTGCCAGCAACAGGGACAGTGAAGCTTTCTTT
CASNRDSEAFF
>TRBV7-2|TRBJ2-5|-|-
TGTGCCAGCAGCCACGGGGAGGGCAGGGGGTCAGGAGAGACCCAGTACTTC
CASSHGEGRGSGETQYF
>TRBV4-3|TRBJ1-1|-|TRBD1
TGCGCCAGCAGCCCCGGGACAGCCAATTCAGGCACTGAAGCTTTCTTT
CASSPGTANSGTEAFF
>TRBV7-8|TRBJ1-1|once|-
TGTGCCAGCAGCTTAGATCGAAGACGTGAAGCTTTCTTT
CASSLDRRREAFF
>TRBV12-3/TRBV12-4|TRBJ1-4|-|-
TGTGCCAGCAGCCAAGTTCTCGCTAATGAAAAACTGTTTTTT
CASSQVLANEKLFF
>TRBV28|TRBJ2-1|few|TRBD1
TGTGCCAGCAGTTCGCCGGACAGGGGCGGCCGCAATGAGCAGTTCTTC
CASSSPDRGGRNEQFF
>TRBV19|TRBJ2-2|many|TRBD1
TGTGCCAGTAGTATAGAGGACAGGGTAAACGGGGAGCTGTTTTTT
CASSIEDRVNGELFF
>TRBV7-9|TRBJ1-1|-|TRBD1
TGTGCCAGCAGCGCGGGACAGGGGAACACTGAAGCTTTCTTT
CASSAGQGNTEAFF
>TRBV18|TRBJ2-7|-|-
TGTGCCAGCTCACTAAGCAGGGTCGAGCAGTACTTC
CASSLSRVEQYF
>TRBV7-2|TRBJ1-5|few|-
TGTGCCAGCAGCCCCCAGCTAGCGCGCAATCAGCCCCAGCATTTT
CASSPQLARNQPQHF
>TRBV9|TRBJ2-1|-|-
TGTGCCAGCAGCCTCAACAGCGGCTCCTACAATGAGCAGTTCTTC
CASSLNSGSYNEQFF
>TRBV7-2|TRBJ2-2|many|-
TGTGCCAGCAGCTTAGCGCCCGCGGTCAACACCGGGGAGCTGTTTTTT
CASSLAPAVNTGELFF
>TRBV20-1|TRBJ2-5|many|-
TGCAGTGCTCGGGTCTCGGCAATAGGGACCCAGTACTTC
CSARVSAIGTQYF
>TRBV6-5|TRBJ2-7|many|TRBD1
TGTGCCAGCAGTTACCGGGACAGGGAATACGAGCAGTACTTC
CASSYRDREYEQYF